This is a list of T cell receptor beta chains from one sample in a study of blood T cell repertoires in COVID-19. The assay was immunoSEQ multiplex PCR, and TCRdb's table has in-frame clones only and misses some. The sample yields roughly 180,000 clones, over 70% seen once. Input material: PBMCs or T cells enriched from blood (not recorded which). The receptors come from a man aged 50-60 years who had recovered from COVID-19. CDR3s include the opening cysteine and the closing phenylalanine or tryptophan. D genes are given only for firm matches. A row's size may be missing; if present it is once, few, many or a size class.

TRBJ2-1 TRBD2 TRBV11-2 . CASSLGTSGLSYNEQFF TGTGCCAGCAGCTTAGGGACTAGCGGGCTTTCCTACAATGAGCAGTTCTTC
TRBJ1-6 . TRBV5-1 few CASSLQGGGQVNSPLHF TGCGCCAGCAGCCTACAGGGTGGTGGGCAGGTTAATTCACCCCTCCACTTT
TRBJ2-1 TRBD2 TRBV6-2/TRBV6-3 . CASSYKSGLFNEQFF TGTGCCAGCAGTTATAAATCGGGACTATTTAATGAGCAGTTCTTC
TRBJ1-5 . TRBV5-6 . CASSVGLTRNQPQHF TGTGCCAGCAGCGTGGGACTCACCCGCAATCAGCCCCAGCATTTT
TRBJ2-2 . TRBV11-3 . CASSPPYHSTGELFF TGTGCCAGCAGTCCCCCTTACCACAGCACCGGGGAGCTGTTTTTT
TRBJ1-5 . TRBV6-5 . CASSYVAGNQPQHF TGTGCCAGCAGTTACGTGGCCGGCAATCAGCCCCAGCATTTT
TRBJ2-7 . TRBV7-2 . CASSLVVGLGASSYEQYF TGTGCCAGCAGCTTAGTAGTGGGTTTGGGGGCGAGCTCCTACGAGCAGTACTTC
TRBJ2-3 . TRBV25-1 . CASSKGGERPQGADTQYF TGTGCCAGCAGTAAGGGCGGGGAAAGGCCCCAGGGGGCAGATACGCAGTATTTT
TRBJ2-1 . TRBV14 few CASSQEQPGWRHNEQFF TGTGCCAGCAGCCAAGAGCAACCAGGGTGGAGACACAATGAGCAGTTCTTC
TRBJ1-6 TRBD1 TRBV9 . CASSKDRDITPLHF TGTGCCAGCAGTAAAGACAGGGACATAACACCCCTCCACTTT
TRBJ1-2 . TRBV5-6 . CASSSWRQVIGYTF TGTGCCAGCAGCTCTTGGCGCCAGGTGATCGGCTACACCTTC
TRBJ2-3 TRBD2 TRBV10-3 . CAISRSSILAGGPVDTQYF TGTGCCATCAGTCGGTCTAGTATTCTAGCGGGAGGGCCCGTGGATACGCAGTATTTT
TRBJ1-1 . TRBV28 . CASSRPQATEAFF TGTGCCAGCAGCCGACCCCAGGCCACTGAAGCTTTCTTT
TRBJ1-1 . TRBV5-4 . CASSLGLEAFF TGTGCCAGCAGCTTGGGTTTAGAAGCTTTCTTT
TRBJ2-2 . TRBV28 . CASSSLLGTGELFF TGTGCCAGCAGTTCACTACTGGGCACCGGGGAGCTGTTTTTT
TRBJ1-2 . TRBV5-4 . CASSLEGGVDYGYTF TGTGCCAGCAGCTTGGAAGGAGGGGTGGACTATGGCTACACCTTC
TRBJ1-2 . TRBV27 . CASRAPGVKGYTF TGTGCCAGCAGGGCCCCAGGGGTCAAGGGCTACACCTTC
TRBJ2-1 . TRBV6-5 . CASRDRYNEQFF TGTGCCAGCAGGGACAGATACAATGAGCAGTTCTTC
TRBJ1-4 TRBD1 TRBV6-5 . CASSYGQGVANEKLFF TGTGCCAGCAGCTACGGACAGGGGGTTGCGAATGAAAAACTGTTTTTT
TRBJ2-7 TRBD2 TRBV5-1 . CASNPGGSYEQYF TGCGCCAGCAACCCGGGGGGATCGTACGAGCAGTACTTC
TRBJ1-2 . TRBV19 . CASRGLRANYGYTF TGTGCCAGTAGAGGACTCAGAGCTAACTATGGCTACACCTTC
TRBJ1-5 TRBD1 TRBV5-1 . CASSPTGSSNQPQHF TGCGCCAGCAGCCCGACAGGGTCTAGCAATCAGCCCCAGCATTTT
TRBJ1-2 TRBD1 TRBV5-1 . CASMGTGGEDGYTF TGCGCCAGCATGGGGACAGGGGGCGAGGATGGCTACACCTTC
TRBJ2-1 . TRBV18 . CASSPRAGDDEQFF TGTGCCAGCTCACCGAGGGCAGGGGATGATGAGCAGTTCTTC
TRBJ1-1 . TRBV25-1 many CASSIGDEAFF TGTGCCAGCAGTATAGGAGACGAGGCTTTCTTT
TRBJ2-1 . TRBV28 . CASRLPRGHNEQFF TGTGCCAGCAGGCTCCCCAGGGGCCACAATGAGCAGTTCTTC
TRBJ2-1 TRBD2 TRBV28 . CASSSGRPYNEQFF TGTGCCAGCAGTTCCGGGAGGCCTTACAATGAGCAGTTCTTC
TRBJ1-4 . TRBV21-1 . CASSYTNDRGGEKLFF TGTGCCAGCAGCTATACTAATGACAGGGGAGGGGAAAAACTGTTTTTT
TRBJ2-7 TRBD1 TRBV19 . CASSNPTGQPGYEQYF TGTGCCAGTAGTAATCCAACGGGACAGCCCGGATACGAGCAGTACTTC
TRBJ1-3 TRBD1 TRBV5-5 . CASSPGTENTIYF TGTGCCAGCAGCCCAGGGACAGAAAACACCATATATTTT
TRBJ1-5 TRBD1 TRBV28 . CASSSTGRNHQPQHF TGTGCCAGCAGTTCGACAGGGAGAAATCATCAGCCCCAGCATTTT
TRBJ1-3 . TRBV10-3 . CATEPGATGNTIYF TGTGCCACCGAGCCAGGGGCTACTGGAAACACCATATATTTT
TRBJ2-7 . TRBV21-1 . CASSKGPPRPKREF TGTGCCAGCAGCAAAGGCCCCCCGAGGCCCAAAAGGGAGTTC
TRBJ1-5 . TRBV6-6 . CASSSAGNQPQHF TGTGCCAGCAGTTCCGCAGGTAATCAGCCCCAGCATTTT
TRBJ1-6 . TRBV6-1 . CASSEGAGNSPLHF TGTGCCAGCAGTGAAGGGGCAGGGAATTCACCCCTCCACTTT
TRBJ1-1 . TRBV11-1 . CASSFTDRNTEAFF TGTGCCAGCAGCTTTACTGACAGGAACACTGAAGCTTTCTTT
TRBJ2-7 TRBD1 TRBV7-2 . CASSLGQGGAYEQYF TGTGCCAGCAGCTTAGGACAGGGGGGAGCCTACGAGCAGTACTTC
TRBJ2-7 . TRBV20-1 . CSASGGDSYEQYF TGCAGTGCTAGTGGGGGCGACTCCTACGAGCAGTACTTC
TRBJ2-6 . TRBV27 . CASSAYGVTSGANVLTF TGTGCCAGCAGCGCGTACGGGGTTACTTCTGGGGCCAACGTCCTGACTTTC
TRBJ1-4 TRBD1 TRBV28 . CASKPGQLHEKLFF TGTGCCAGCAAACCGGGACAGCTACACGAAAAACTGTTTTTT
TRBJ2-6 . TRBV15 . CATSRDPRKEFSGANVLTF TGTGCCACCAGCAGAGATCCGAGGAAGGAATTCTCTGGGGCCAACGTCCTGACTTTC
TRBJ1-2 . TRBV7-8 . CASSLVGDGYTF TGTGCCAGCAGCTTAGTAGGGGATGGCTACACCTTC
TRBJ2-1 TRBD2 TRBV5-4 . CASSLGGLAGGSSYNEQFF TGTGCCAGCAGCTTGGGGGGACTAGCGGGAGGATCTTCCTACAATGAGCAGTTCTTC
TRBJ2-7 . TRBV4-2 . CASSQEKATTYEQYF TGTGCCAGCAGCCAAGAGAAAGCGACCACCTACGAGCAGTACTTC
TRBJ2-1 TRBD1 TRBV7-3 . CASSPRDSLNNEQFF TGTGCCAGCAGCCCCCGGGACAGCTTAAACAATGAGCAGTTCTTC